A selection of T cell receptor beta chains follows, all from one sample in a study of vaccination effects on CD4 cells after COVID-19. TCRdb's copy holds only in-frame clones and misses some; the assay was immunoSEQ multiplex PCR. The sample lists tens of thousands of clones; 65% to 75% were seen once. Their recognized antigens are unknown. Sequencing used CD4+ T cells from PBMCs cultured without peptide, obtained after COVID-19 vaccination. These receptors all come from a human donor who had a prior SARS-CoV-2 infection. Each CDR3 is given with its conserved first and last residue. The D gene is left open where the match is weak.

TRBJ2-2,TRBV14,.,CASSQSPGYGGELFF
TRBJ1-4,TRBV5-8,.,CASSGEKLFF
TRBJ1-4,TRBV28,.,CASSPFGTADEKLFF
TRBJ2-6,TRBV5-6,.,CASSLIKARANVLTF
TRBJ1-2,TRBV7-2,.,CASSGNSGGYTF
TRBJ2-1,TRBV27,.,CASSFSTRGYNSYNEQFF
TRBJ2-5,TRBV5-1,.,CASSWDGSRRGTQYF
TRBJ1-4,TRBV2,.,CASSPTEIATNEKLFF
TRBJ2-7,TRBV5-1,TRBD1,CASSPRTGGSYEQYF
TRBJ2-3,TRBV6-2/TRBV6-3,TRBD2,CASSPRGLADTDTQYF
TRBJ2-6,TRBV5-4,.,CASSSSLRTGANVLTF
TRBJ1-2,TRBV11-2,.,CASSPDFGPAGGYTF
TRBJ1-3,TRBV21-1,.,CASTRDRGHGNTIYF
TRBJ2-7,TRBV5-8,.,CASSLAVGSFSEQYF
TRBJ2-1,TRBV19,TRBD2,CASSIGGENNEQFF
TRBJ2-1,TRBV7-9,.,CASSPQGGTSNEQFF
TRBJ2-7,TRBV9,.,CASSVGGTSSYEQYF
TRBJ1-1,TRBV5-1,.,CASSLNSHEAFF
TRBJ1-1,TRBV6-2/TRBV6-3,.,CASSYSRQAMNTEAFF
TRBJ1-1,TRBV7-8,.,CASSLIATVNTEAFF
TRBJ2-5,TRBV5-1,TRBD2,CASSLVSSGREETQYF
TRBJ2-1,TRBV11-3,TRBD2,CASSYPISSGVYNEQFF
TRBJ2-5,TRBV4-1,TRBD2,CASSQVAGLDDQETQYF
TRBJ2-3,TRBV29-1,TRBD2,CSVATSGDFGDTQYF
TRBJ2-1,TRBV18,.,CASSPQTGISYNEQFF
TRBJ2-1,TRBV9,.,CASSVGAGTYNEQFF
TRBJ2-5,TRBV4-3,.,CASSQGTEETQYF
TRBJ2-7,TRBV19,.,CASSIRGYSYEQYF
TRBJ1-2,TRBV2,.,CASSEYPGFNYGYTF
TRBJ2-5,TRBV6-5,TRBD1,CASSYSGTGEETQYF
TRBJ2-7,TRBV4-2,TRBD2,CASSQGTSGGLFYEQYF
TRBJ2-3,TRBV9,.,CASSPYQGFSDTQYF
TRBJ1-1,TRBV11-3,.,CASSSRVVMNTEAFF
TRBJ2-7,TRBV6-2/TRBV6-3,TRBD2,CASSYWAGGPNEQYF
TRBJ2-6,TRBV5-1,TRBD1,CASSQRTGDTSGANVLTF
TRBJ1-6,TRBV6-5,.,CASSYVGPFHF
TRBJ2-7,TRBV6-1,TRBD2,CASSERGLAGGYEQYF
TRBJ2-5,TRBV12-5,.,CASRSDQETQYF
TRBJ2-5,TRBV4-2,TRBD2,CASSQGLAGEETQYF
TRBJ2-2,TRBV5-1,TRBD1,CASSLAYGQGGTGELFF
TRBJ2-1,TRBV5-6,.,CASSLTGANLYNEQFF
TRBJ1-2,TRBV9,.,CASSAAPRAAYGYTF
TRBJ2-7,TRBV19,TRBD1,CASSIGGTGAFYEQYF
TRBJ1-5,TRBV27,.,CASSFRGGGINQPQHF
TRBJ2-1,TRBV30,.,CAWGGISGSYNEQFF
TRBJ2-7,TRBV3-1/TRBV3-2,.,CASSPQTRGSRYEQYF
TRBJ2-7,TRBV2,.,CASSEALRAGTYEQYF
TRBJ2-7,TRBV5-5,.,CASSLGGQLYEQYF
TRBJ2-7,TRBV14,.,CASRKTGTYEQYF
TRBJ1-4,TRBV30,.,CAWKGVGEKLFF
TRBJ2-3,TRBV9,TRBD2,CASSPSGGGSDTQYF
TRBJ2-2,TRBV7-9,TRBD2,CASSEELAANTGELFF
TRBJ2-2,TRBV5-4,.,CASSPYRGEPGELFF
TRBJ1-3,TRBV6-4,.,CASSDSFGIGGNTIYF
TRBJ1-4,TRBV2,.,CASSLQGGAGEKLFF
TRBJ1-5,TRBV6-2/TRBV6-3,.,CASSGGEHSNQPQHF
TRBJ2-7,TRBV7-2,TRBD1,CASSATGAAYEQYF
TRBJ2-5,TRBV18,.,CASSRVILGGQETQYF